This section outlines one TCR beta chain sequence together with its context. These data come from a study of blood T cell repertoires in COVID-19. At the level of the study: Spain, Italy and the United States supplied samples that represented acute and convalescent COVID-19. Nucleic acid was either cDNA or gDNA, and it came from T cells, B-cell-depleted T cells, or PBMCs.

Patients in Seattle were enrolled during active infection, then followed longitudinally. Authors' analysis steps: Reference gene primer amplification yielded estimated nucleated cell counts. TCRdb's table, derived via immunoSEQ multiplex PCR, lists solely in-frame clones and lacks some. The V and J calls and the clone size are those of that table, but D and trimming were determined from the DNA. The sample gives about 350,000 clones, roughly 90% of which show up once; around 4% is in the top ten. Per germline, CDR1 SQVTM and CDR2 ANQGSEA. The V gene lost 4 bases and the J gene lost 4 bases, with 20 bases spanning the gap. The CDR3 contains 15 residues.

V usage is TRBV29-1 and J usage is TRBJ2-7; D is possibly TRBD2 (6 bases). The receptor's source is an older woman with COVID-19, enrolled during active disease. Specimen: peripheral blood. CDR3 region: CSVGRGGFYAYEQYF. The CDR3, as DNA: TGCAGCGTTGGGAGGGGTGGCTTCTATGCGTACGAGCAGTACTTC.